This T cell receptor beta chain was retrieved from a study of T cells in Graves' hyperthyroidism and ophthalmopathy. The sample holds many counts of this clonotype. Its antigen remains unknown. Study results and caveats: Most thyroid clonotypes expanded above 0.001 appeared in blood too.

RNA transcripts yielded amplified TCR beta CDR3 regions. TCR CDR3 regions were first amplified by RT-PCR with HTBI primers. TCRdb fed the multiplex PCR reads into MiXCR, producing one record per CDR3 protein. The top ten clones hold approximately 5.7% of a sample with approximately 600,000 distinct CDR3 sequences, about 15% of them seen once. Investigators excluded patients with uncontrolled infection, other autoimmune disease, pregnancy or lactation. Based on clinical symptoms, serum thyroxine and TRAb, thyroid ultrasound and orbital computed tomography, diagnoses were reached. The germline CDR1 and CDR2 sequences are SGHTA and FQGNSA. Trimming took off 2 bases at V and 4 bases at J, with 13 bases between the two ends. This CDR3 is built from 15 residues.

The clonotype originates from a woman in her thirties with Graves' hyperthyroidism that later progressed to Graves' ophthalmopathy. Sequencing was done on a sample of blood. The chain is built from TRBV7-2 and TRBJ2-3, with TRBD1 as a possible D gene (6 bases). CDR3 DNA: TGTGCCAGCAGCTTACTACCAGGGGCCGCAGATACGCAGTATTTT. This codes for CASSLLPGAADTQYF.